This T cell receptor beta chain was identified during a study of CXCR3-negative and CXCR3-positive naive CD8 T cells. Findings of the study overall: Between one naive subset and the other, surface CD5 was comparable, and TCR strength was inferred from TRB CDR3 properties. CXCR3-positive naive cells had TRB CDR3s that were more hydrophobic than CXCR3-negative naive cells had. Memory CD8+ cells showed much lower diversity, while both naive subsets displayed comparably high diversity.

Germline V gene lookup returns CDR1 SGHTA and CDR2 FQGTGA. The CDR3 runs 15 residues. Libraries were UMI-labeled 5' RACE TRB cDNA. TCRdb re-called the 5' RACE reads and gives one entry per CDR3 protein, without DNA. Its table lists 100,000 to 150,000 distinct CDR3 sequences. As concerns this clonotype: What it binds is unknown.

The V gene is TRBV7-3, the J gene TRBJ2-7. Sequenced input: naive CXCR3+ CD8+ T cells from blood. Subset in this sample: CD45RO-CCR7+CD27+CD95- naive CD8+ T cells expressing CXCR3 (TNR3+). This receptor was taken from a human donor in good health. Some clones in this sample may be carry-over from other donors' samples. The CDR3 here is CASSLSRDATYEQYF.